This record looks at one T cell receptor (beta chain) sequence and its context. The repertoire was sequenced with immunoSEQ multiplex PCR; TCRdb's copy has only in-frame clones and lacks some. Among some 670,000 clones listed, around 90% were seen once. This record comes from a study of blood T cell repertoires in COVID-19. Germline-derived CDR1 and CDR2 are SEHNR and FQNEAQ (reference sequence). The CDR3 extends over 15 amino acids. J gave up 6 bases and V 5 bases, and 8 bases lay outside the gene matches. The sequence was obtained from a woman aged 18-29 years with acute or convalescent COVID-19. Sequencing was performed on peripheral blood. This sequence joins TRBV7-9 and TRBJ2-2; 8 nucleotides agree with TRBD1. CDR3 nucleotides: TGTGCCAGCAGCCGGTGGACAGGGTGGGCCGGGGAGCTGTTTTTT. This codes for CASSRWTGWAGELFF.